This T cell receptor (beta chain) was found in a study of PD-L1 blockade in urothelial cancer (dated by TCRdb to about 2017). A note on the overall study: Every patient began therapy in 2014 and was given atezolizumab 1,200 mg intravenously every 3 weeks. About 90% of the roughly 29 patients were males with bladder-origin urothelial cancer, and about 65% of the 29 reported a prior smoking history. An ECOG performance status of 0 or 1 was recorded for the patients, and 0 to 3 prior chemotherapy regimens had been received by the patients. Blood samples were analyzed at two time points: 3 weeks after treatment start (second dose) and 6 weeks after treatment start. Blood samples yielded a median of roughly 140,000 T cells and roughly 83,000 unique TCRs, with median clonality around 0.084. Somatic, immune and clinical correlates of response to PD-L1 blockade with atezolizumab in urothelial cancer were the focus of an exploratory multi-omic analysis. Pretreatment tumor samples, along with matched peripheral blood collected serially before and after atezolizumab treatment, underwent TCR sequencing. Durable clinical benefit was defined as a progression-free survival longer than 6 months, and TCR features were additionally tested against progression-free survival and overall survival. In the same patients, pretreatment tumors underwent whole exome sequencing and RNA sequencing in addition to TCR sequencing. Durable clinical benefit was achieved by nine patients and was not achieved by 20 patients. Pretreatment blood TCR-seq was available for 30 or so patients, at least one posttreatment blood collection was obtained for approximately 25 patients, and tumor TCR-seq was available for approximately 25 patients. On the study overall, not on this receptor specifically: Greater expansion of tumor-associated TCR clones in peripheral blood 3 weeks after the start of treatment was observed in patients with durable benefit (n of about 21, p = 0.022). Because the sample size was small (n of about 29) and many of the analyses were exploratory, the results are meant to be hypothesis-generating. Improved progression-free and overall survival was associated with having pretreatment peripheral blood TCR clonality below the median.

On this clone itself: Its antigen remains unidentified. Nothing much larger sits one base from this clone, and base qualities are not available.

The cohort comprised nearly 30 patients with locally advanced or metastatic urothelial carcinoma treated at Memorial Sloan Kettering on a trial protocol. Peripheral blood mononuclear cells were collected from each patient pretreatment and during treatment, giving between 1 and 8 total time points per patient. The Qiagen DNeasy Blood extraction kit was used to purify genomic DNA from total PBMCs and tumor samples. PBMCs were collected pretreatment and during treatment, and were isolated and stored as previously described. V drops 3 bases and J drops 10 bases, leaving 22 bases in between. Inclusive of the bounding cysteine and phenylalanine, the CDR3 is 16 residues long. Only the CDR3 DNA stays, 48 bases, in frame from base 1. CDR1 and CDR2 are read off the germline V gene as SGHDT and YYEEEE. Each PCR received spiked-in synthetic TCR analog templates so that absolute template abundance could be estimated from read counts. TCRbeta CDR3 regions were amplified from genomic DNA with bias-controlled V and J gene primers using the immunoSEQ assay. Sequencing of rearranged TCRbeta segments was done at approximately 20X coverage. The original pipeline was this. Sequencing errors were corrected by clustering and CDR3s were annotated against IMGT to assign V, D and J genes. Downstream analyses used only productive TCRbeta rearrangements and left out out-of-frame or stop-codon sequences. Clonality was computed as one minus Shannon entropy normalized by the log of the number of unique productive sequences. Clones differing between time points or between blood and tumor were identified by Fisher's exact test with Benjamini-Hochberg correction at adjusted p below 0.01. TCRdb carries this immuneACCESS record with in-frame sequences only. Its versions omit some clonotypes, under half of them owing to an unresolved V gene in the studies checked, with the rest unexplained. V, J and clone size derive from that table, while D and trimming were established from the DNA sequence. The sample yields 30,000 to 45,000 clones; around 88% were counted once. Roughly 16% of the sample lies in the top ten.

The rearranged chain carries TRBV5-6 and TRBJ1-4; no D gene is confidently identified. This material consisted of PBMCs, taken around atezolizumab (anti-PD-L1) treatment. The sequence was obtained from a man between 60 and 75 years old with urothelial cancer. The CDR3 loop reads CASSSDHGQRVGKLFF. Here is the DNA: TGTGCCAGCAGCTCGGACCACGGCCAGAGGGTAGGAAAACTGTTTTTT. Reference TRBV5-6 and TRBJ1-4 genes cover what lies past the CDR3, so the full variable domain is DAGVTQSPTHLIKTRGQQVTLRCSPKSGHDTVSWYQQALGQGPQFIFQYYEEEERQRGNFPDRFSGHQFPNYSSELNVNALLLGDSALYLCASSSDHGQRVGKLFFGSGTQLSVL.